This is a list of T cell receptor beta chains from one sample in a study of technical replicates of blood from a few donors. The method was immunoSEQ multiplex PCR; TCRdb's version includes in-frame clones alone and lacks a portion of them. The sample consists of 81,000 or so clones, 96% of them appearing once. The sequenced sample consisted of T cells isolated from PBMCs. Receptors originate from a human donor in good health. The CDR3 runs from the conserved cysteine through the conserved F or W. Fields, in order: CDR3 DNA, CDR3 protein, clone size, J gene, V gene, D gene. D genes are given only for firm matches. A row's size may be missing; if present it is once, few, many or a size class.

DNA: TGCAGTGCTGGCCCTCTTCGTGAGCAGTTCTTC; CDR3: CSAGPLREQFF; size: .; J: TRBJ2-1; V: TRBV20-1; D: .
DNA: TGTGCCAGCAGCTTCCCTGGACAGACCTACGAGCAGTACTTC; CDR3: CASSFPGQTYEQYF; size: .; J: TRBJ2-7; V: TRBV11-1; D: .
DNA: TGTGCCAGCAGCTCCAGGACTAGCGGGAGGCCCGGGGAGCTGTTTTTT; CDR3: CASSSRTSGRPGELFF; size: .; J: TRBJ2-2; V: TRBV7-2; D: TRBD2
DNA: TGTGCCAGCAGCCCATCTCCGGGAGGGATCGACGGTGAAAAACTGTTTTTT; CDR3: CASSPSPGGIDGEKLFF; size: .; J: TRBJ1-4; V: TRBV4-2; D: .
DNA: TGTGCCAGCAAACGGGGAACACACACCGGGGAGCTGTTTTTT; CDR3: CASKRGTHTGELFF; size: .; J: TRBJ2-2; V: TRBV27; D: .
DNA: TGTGCCTGGAGTCCAATACAAGGACAGGGATTTCGGGGATTTCTAAGCTCCTACAATGAGCAGTTCTTC; CDR3: CAWSPIQGQGFRGFLSSYNEQFF; size: .; J: TRBJ2-1; V: TRBV30; D: TRBD1
DNA: TGTGCCAGCAGCACCAGCGGGGAGAACACCGGGGAGCTGTTTTTT; CDR3: CASSTSGENTGELFF; size: .; J: TRBJ2-2; V: TRBV13; D: TRBD2
DNA: TGTGCCAGCAGCTTAGAACCTAGCGGGAGCTACAATGAGCAGTTCTTC; CDR3: CASSLEPSGSYNEQFF; size: .; J: TRBJ2-1; V: TRBV7-9; D: TRBD2
DNA: TGTGCCAGCAGTGAGACTACTAGCGGGAGCTCCTACGAGCAGTACTTC; CDR3: CASSETTSGSSYEQYF; size: .; J: TRBJ2-7; V: TRBV25-1; D: TRBD2
DNA: TGCGCCAGCATAGAAGAGGGAAGGAGTCGTGGCTACACCTTC; CDR3: CASIEEGRSRGYTF; size: .; J: TRBJ1-2; V: TRBV10-2; D: .
DNA: TGTGCCAGCAGTCCAGGGGCGTTGAGCACTGAAGCTTTCTTT; CDR3: CASSPGALSTEAFF; size: .; J: TRBJ1-1; V: TRBV6-5; D: .
DNA: TGTGCCAGCAGCCCCCGAGGGGGGGGGAAGAACACCGGGGAGCTGTTTTTT; CDR3: CASSPRGGGKNTGELFF; size: .; J: TRBJ2-2; V: TRBV11-3; D: .
DNA: TGTGCCAGCAGCGTGTACCAGGGGGCAACTAATGAAAAACTGTTTTTT; CDR3: CASSVYQGATNEKLFF; size: once; J: TRBJ1-4; V: TRBV5-5; D: TRBD1
DNA: TGTGCCGGAGAGGACAGGCTCTCCTACGAGCAGTACTTC; CDR3: CAGEDRLSYEQYF; size: .; J: TRBJ2-7; V: TRBV6-1; D: TRBD1
DNA: TGTGCCAGCAGCTTTAGCGGGGGGGCGGAGACCCAGTACTTC; CDR3: CASSFSGGAETQYF; size: .; J: TRBJ2-5; V: TRBV7-9; D: TRBD2
DNA: TGTGCCAGCAGCCCACTAGCGGGTGACTACAATGAGCAGTTCTTC; CDR3: CASSPLAGDYNEQFF; size: .; J: TRBJ2-1; V: TRBV7-2; D: TRBD2
DNA: TGTGCCAGCACCCCTTATGGGGGCCTAGCGGGGGGACTCTCCTACGAGCAGTACTTC; CDR3: CASTPYGGLAGGLSYEQYF; size: once; J: TRBJ2-7; V: TRBV27; D: TRBD2
DNA: TGTGCCAGCAGCTCCTTTATGTTTCATAGGGAGGAAAAACTGTTTTTT; CDR3: CASSSFMFHREEKLFF; size: .; J: TRBJ1-4; V: TRBV27; D: .
DNA: TGTGCCAGCAGCCTCACCCACGGACAGGTTGATTATGGCTACACCTTC; CDR3: CASSLTHGQVDYGYTF; size: .; J: TRBJ1-2; V: TRBV7-6; D: TRBD1
DNA: TGTGCCAGCAGCCTCCGACAGGGATTAAACTATGGCTACACCTTC; CDR3: CASSLRQGLNYGYTF; size: .; J: TRBJ1-2; V: TRBV7-2; D: TRBD1
DNA: TGTGCCAGCAGCGCCCTAGCGGGGGGGCTTGGCGGGGAGCTGTTTTTT; CDR3: CASSALAGGLGGELFF; size: .; J: TRBJ2-2; V: TRBV9; D: TRBD2
DNA: TGTGCCAGCAGCCTCGGACAGAGTTCCTACGAGCAGTACTTC; CDR3: CASSLGQSSYEQYF; size: .; J: TRBJ2-7; V: TRBV7-8; D: .
DNA: TGTGCCAGCAGTTACTCCTCTCAGTACGTCCGGAGAAAACTGTTTTTT; CDR3: CASSYSSQYVRRKLFF; size: .; J: TRBJ1-4; V: TRBV6-5; D: .
DNA: TGCAGCGTTGGCGAAGCCATCTCCTACGAGCAGTACTTC; CDR3: CSVGEAISYEQYF; size: .; J: TRBJ2-7; V: TRBV29-1; D: .
DNA: TGCGCCAGCTCCTCTTCCGGGACTAGCGGGGGGGTCGGGGAGCTGTTTTTT; CDR3: CASSSSGTSGGVGELFF; size: .; J: TRBJ2-2; V: TRBV4-1; D: TRBD2
DNA: TGCGCCTGGAGTAGCGGCACGGGAGAAGCTTTCTTT; CDR3: CAWSSGTGEAFF; size: .; J: TRBJ1-1; V: TRBV30; D: .
DNA: TGTGCCAGCAGCGTAGTGGAGGGCGGCTACACCTTC; CDR3: CASSVVEGGYTF; size: .; J: TRBJ1-2; V: TRBV9; D: .
DNA: TGTGCCAGCAGCTTAATTGGCACGTCCTACAATGAGCAGTTCTTC; CDR3: CASSLIGTSYNEQFF; size: .; J: TRBJ2-1; V: TRBV7-9; D: .
DNA: TGTGCCAGCAGCCAAGACAGAGGACAGGGACATCAGCCCCAGCATTTT; CDR3: CASSQDRGQGHQPQHF; size: .; J: TRBJ1-5; V: TRBV4-2; D: TRBD1
DNA: TGTGCCTGGTCTGGGGGCCCCGCGCCCAACACTGAAGCTTTCTTT; CDR3: CAWSGGPAPNTEAFF; size: .; J: TRBJ1-1; V: TRBV30; D: .